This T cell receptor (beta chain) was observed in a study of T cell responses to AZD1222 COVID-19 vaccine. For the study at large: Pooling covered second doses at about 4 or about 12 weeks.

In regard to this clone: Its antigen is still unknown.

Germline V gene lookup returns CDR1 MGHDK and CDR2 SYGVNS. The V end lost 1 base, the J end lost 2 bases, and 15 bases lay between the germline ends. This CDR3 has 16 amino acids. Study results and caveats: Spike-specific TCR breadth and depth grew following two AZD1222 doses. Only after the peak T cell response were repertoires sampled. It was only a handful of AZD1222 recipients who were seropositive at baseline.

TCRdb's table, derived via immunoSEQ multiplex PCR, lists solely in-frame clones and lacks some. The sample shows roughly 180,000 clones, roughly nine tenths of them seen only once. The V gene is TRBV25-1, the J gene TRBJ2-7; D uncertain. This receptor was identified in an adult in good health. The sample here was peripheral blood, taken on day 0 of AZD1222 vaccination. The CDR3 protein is CASSELGQGKPYEQYF. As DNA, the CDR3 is TGTGCCAGCAGTGAATTAGGTCAAGGGAAACCCTACGAGCAGTACTTC.